The 30 T cell receptor beta chains given below trace back to one sample, sequenced in a study of STAT5B mutations in CD4+ large granular lymphocyte leukemia (dated by TCRdb to 2022 to 2024). Libraries came from the immunoSEQ multiplex PCR assay. TCRdb took over this immuneACCESS table, retaining in-frame rearrangements with V and J assigned. Such tables are incomplete; in checked studies, under half of the missing clones stem from an unresolved V gene, and the remainder is unexplained. The sample data list some 33,000 clones, and about 70% of these were observed just once. The ten largest clones represent about 0.3% of the sample. The sequencing input was CD4+ T cells from blood buffy coats. The receptor source for this set is a human donor in good health.

This chain links TRBV4-2 with TRBJ2-2; tentatively, D is TRBD2 (7 bases). CDR3 length: 18 amino acids. Germline lookup yields CDR1 LGHNA and CDR2 YNFKEQ. With 0 bases removed from V and 0 bases from J, the gap between germline ends came to 14 bases. The CDR3: CASSQDSWEGANTGELFF. Written as DNA, the CDR3 is TGTGCCAGCAGCCAAGATTCCTGGGAGGGGGCGAACACCGGGGAGCTGTTTTTT.

In DNA, the CDR3 is TGCGCCAGCAGCTTGGGGGGACAGGGTCGAGAGCAGTACTTC. It yields the protein CASSLGGQGREQYF. The chain employs TRBV5-1 and TRBJ2-7; TRBD1 agrees at 9 bases. The CDR3 is 14 amino acids. V lost 0 bases, J lost 7 bases, and 5 bases stayed unmatched. CDR1 SGHRS and CDR2 YFSETQ come from the germline V gene.

The J gene is TRBJ2-3, the V gene TRBV4-1; TRBD2 matches 9 bases. Germline CDR1 reads MGHRA; CDR2 reads YSYEKL. V shed 1 base and J 5 bases; nucleotides not matched to a gene: 7. CDR3 length: 16 amino acids. CDR3 in amino acids: CASSQVAGGPRDTQYF. The CDR3 bases are TGCGCCAGCAGCCAAGTGGCGGGGGGGCCGAGAGATACGCAGTATTTT.

The V and J genes are TRBV27 and TRBJ1-4; D is undetermined. The V end lost 0 bases, the J end lost 10 bases, and 15 bases lay between the germline ends. This CDR3 has 15 residues. Germline V CDR1 and CDR2: MNHEY, SMNVEV (reference sequence). Here the CDR3 DNA reads TGTGCCAGCAGTTTATCGGGAACCCTCCCTGTAAAACTGTTTTTT. Its translation is CASSLSGTLPVKLFF.

The chain employs TRBV29-1 and TRBJ1-1; tentatively, D is TRBD1 (5 bases). The CDR3 runs to 14 residues. The V end was cut by 7 bases, the J end by 1 base, with 16 bases between. CDR1 is SQVTM and CDR2 is ANQGSEA in the germline V gene. CDR3 loop: CSARVGGGNTEAFF. The DNA for the CDR3 is TGCAGCGCCAGGGTTGGGGGTGGGAACACTGAAGCTTTCTTT.

V and J are TRBV7-2 and TRBJ2-5; TRBD1 matches at 8 bases. From germline, CDR1 is SGHTA and CDR2 FQGNSA. This CDR3 contains 14 residues. V lost 3 bases to trimming and J lost 5 bases; unmatched junction nucleotides: 5. The DNA of the CDR3 is TGTGCCAGCAGCTTCGGGACAGGCGCGGAGACCCAGTACTTC. Protein product: CASSFGTGAETQYF. The variable domain in full, with the rest retrieved from reference TRBV7-2 and TRBJ2-5, is GAGVSQSPSNKVTEKGKDVELRCDPISGHTALYWYRQSLGQGLEFLIYFQGNSAPDKSGLPSDRFSAERTGGSVSTLTIQRTQQEDSAVYLCASSFGTGAETQYFGPGTRLLVL.

The chain is built from TRBV19 and TRBJ2-5, with D tentatively TRBD2 (6 bases). Per germline, CDR1 LNHDA and CDR2 SQIVND (reference sequence). The length of the CDR3 is 10 residues. The CDR3 loop reads CATGGETQYF. CDR3 DNA: TGTGCTACAGGAGGGGAGACCCAGTACTTC.

The count of this clone is one. V usage is TRBV1 and J usage is TRBJ2-5; the table's D call, TRBD2, has no DNA check behind it. TRBV1 counts as a pseudogene. The length of the CDR3 is 15 residues. The CDR3 DNA reads as TGCACCAGCAGCCCCGGAGCGGGGGCCCCGAATGCCCAGTACTTC. Its protein product is CTSSPGAGAPNAQYF.

The chain carries TRBV9 and TRBJ2-1; no firm D call. Trimming cost V 3 bases and J 5 bases, with 15 bases left between them. The CDR3 totals 15 residues. The germline V gene has CDR1 SGDLS and CDR2 YYNGEE. CDR3 bases: TGTGCCAGCAGCGGCCCATTCTTGGGGAACAATGAGCAGTTCTTC. Its protein product is CASSGPFLGNNEQFF.

The genes are TRBV30 and TRBJ2-2; TRBD2 is a possible D gene (6 bases). This CDR3 comprises 14 residues. From germline, CDR1 is GTSNPN and CDR2 SVGIG (reference sequence). V dropped 4 bases and J dropped 1 base, with 10 bases sitting between them. CDR3 sequence reads: CAWNRDLNTGELFF. CDR3 sequence (DNA): TGTGCCTGGAACCGGGACTTGAACACCGGGGAGCTGTTTTTT. Drawing the rest from reference TRBV30 and TRBJ2-2, the complete variable domain is SQTIHQWPATLVQPVGSPLSLECTVEGTSNPNLYWYRQAAGRGLQLLFYSVGIGQISSEVPQNLSASRPQDRQFILSSKKLLLSDSGFYLCAWNRDLNTGELFFGEGSRLTVL.

This clone was seen a handful of times. CDR3 sequence (DNA): TGTGCCAGCAGTGATACCTATGGCTACACCTTC. It yields the protein CASSDTYGYTF. V gene TRBV6-5 combines with J gene TRBJ1-2; D not resolved. CDR1 and CDR2 from the germline V gene are MNHEY and SVGAGI. CDR3 length: 11 residues. Deletions cut 5 bases from V and 4 bases from J, with 5 bases between.

V usage is TRBV6-5 and J usage is TRBJ2-3, with D possibly being TRBD2 (6 bases). The CDR3 consists of 15 residues. Germline V gives CDR1 MNHEY, CDR2 SVGAGI. V lost 0 bases and J lost 10, with 17 bases in between. The CDR3 loop reads CASSYSREPAGAQYF. The CDR3 DNA reads TGTGCCAGCAGTTACTCTCGGGAGCCAGCTGGGGCGCAGTATTTT.

The rearrangement links TRBV19 to TRBJ2-3; D perhaps matches TRBD2 (6 bases). The CDR3 extends over 14 amino acids. Germline V CDR1 and CDR2: LNHDA, SQIVND (reference sequence). Trimming pared 7 bases from V and 7 bases from J, leaving 18 bases between. This CDR3 is CASNRAGPANTQYF. The CDR3 coding sequence is TGTGCCAGTAATCGAGCGGGCCCAGCAAATACGCAGTATTTT.

Only a few counts were recorded for this clone. The rearrangement uses TRBV9 and TRBJ1-6; TRBD1 matches 9 bases. Germline V gene lookup returns CDR1 SGDLS and CDR2 YYNGEE. The J segment lost 8 bases and the V segment lost 6 bases, leaving 6 bases of the junction unmatched. The CDR3 is 14 amino acids. The CDR3, as DNA: TGTGCCAGCAAGGGGAGACAGGGGGATTCACCCCTCCACTTT. Amino acids: CASKGRQGDSPLHF.

Here the CDR3 reads CASSAPGQGNGELFF. CDR3 sequence (DNA): TGCGCCAGCAGCGCCCCGGGACAGGGAAACGGGGAGCTGTTTTTT. The genes are TRBV4-1 and TRBJ2-2; 9 bases match TRBD1. J lost 7 bases, V lost 5 bases, and 8 bases had no gene match. CDR3 length equals 15 residues. Per the germline V gene, CDR1 is MGHRA and CDR2 is YSYEKL.

Only a few counts were recorded for this clone. The chain links TRBV5-1 to TRBJ2-7, with 10 bases that match TRBD1. V lost 4 bases to trimming and J lost 3 bases; unmatched junction nucleotides: 4. The CDR3 has 14 amino acids. Germline V gene lookup returns CDR1 SGHRS and CDR2 YFSETQ. CDR3 nucleotides: TGCGCCAGCAGCCGGGGACAGGGGCACTACGAGCAGTACTTC. Amino acid sequence: CASSRGQGHYEQYF.

The chain links TRBV5-5 to TRBJ2-1; 9 positions agree with TRBD1. The CDR3 contains 14 residues. Looked up from germline, CDR1 is SGHKS and CDR2 is YYEKEE (reference sequence). Losses at the gene ends were 0 bases for V and 8 bases for J; bases not matched to a gene: 3. The CDR3 region has the DNA TGTGCCAGCAGCTTGGGGACAGGGGACCATGAGCAGTTCTTC. Amino acids: CASSLGTGDHEQFF.

The chain has TRBV5-4 and TRBJ2-3; 9 positions match TRBD1. V lost 4 bases, J lost 1 base, and 4 bases stayed unmatched. Germline V lookup: CDR1 SGHNT, CDR2 YYREEE (reference sequence). The CDR3 has 15 amino acids. The CDR3 bases are TGTGCCAGCAGCACGTACAGGGGGCGCACAGATACGCAGTATTTT. This codes for CASSTYRGRTDTQYF.

The gene calls are TRBV10-3 and TRBJ1-2; TRBD1 matches at 7 bases. V lost 0 bases and J lost 6; bases outside the gene matches: 10. Per germline, CDR1 ENHRY and CDR2 SYGVKD. The CDR3 totals 16 residues. The CDR3 DNA follows: TGTGCCATCAGTGAGTCCCAGGGCAGGGACAGAGATGGCTACACCTTC. Translating it yields CAISESQGRDRDGYTF.

The J gene is TRBJ2-1, the V gene TRBV19; TRBD2 matches at 9 bases. CDR3 length equals 16 residues. V was pared by 5 bases and J by 0 bases, with 5 bases of the junction left unmatched. Germline CDR1 LNHDA, CDR2 SQIVND (reference sequence). The CDR3 reads CASSAGTSRSYNEQFF. In nucleotides, the CDR3 is TGTGCCAGTAGTGCCGGGACTAGCCGCTCCTACAATGAGCAGTTCTTC.

The chain employs TRBV2 and TRBJ1-2; the match to TRBD1 covers 7 bases. The V segment lost 5 bases and the J segment 8 bases; nucleotides outside the gene matches: 5. The CDR3 is made up of 12 amino acids. The germline CDR1 and CDR2 sequences are SNHLY and FYNNEI. CDR3 in amino acids: CASSRDSKGYTF. The CDR3 nucleotides read TGTGCCAGCAGTCGGGACAGCAAGGGCTACACCTTC.

This CDR3 reads CASSPTRVSQETQYF. CDR3 coding DNA: TGTGCCAGCAGCCCAACTAGAGTCAGCCAAGAGACCCAGTACTTC. The J gene is TRBJ2-5, the V gene TRBV2; a weak D match, TRBD2 (5 bases). The CDR3 consists of 15 residues. The V end was cut by 6 bases, the J end by 1 base, with 15 bases between. The germline V gene encodes CDR1 SNHLY and CDR2 FYNNEI. The full variable domain, completed using reference TRBV2 and TRBJ2-5, is EPEVTQTPSHQVTQMGQEVILRCVPISNHLYFYWYRQILGQKVEFLVSFYNNEISEKSEIFDDQFSVERPDGSNFTLKIRSTKLEDSAMYFCASSPTRVSQETQYFGPGTRLLVL.

V usage is TRBV6-5 and J usage is TRBJ1-2, with no clear D. The ends were cut back, 6 bases at V and 8 bases at J, with 16 bases in the middle. Germline V gene sequence: CDR1 MNHEY, CDR2 SVGAGI. The CDR3 has 13 amino acids. The DNA of the CDR3 is TGTGCCAGCAGCCCTCCCGGGCGTCAAGGCTACACCTTC. It translates to CASSPPGRQGYTF.

J is TRBJ2-7 and V is TRBV29-1, with D possibly being TRBD1 or TRBD2 (5 bases each). Trimming removed 4 bases from V and 8 bases from J, with 18 bases in between. This CDR3 region has 13 residues. Germline lookup yields CDR1 SQVTM and CDR2 ANQGSEA. The CDR3 spells CSVVGRDLRQQYF. The CDR3 DNA follows: TGCAGCGTTGTCGGCAGGGACCTACGACAGCAGTACTTC.

The chain employs TRBV5-1 and TRBJ2-7; TRBD1 agrees at 10 bases. The length of the CDR3 is 17 residues. CDR1 and CDR2 (germline): SGHRS, YFSETQ. V was clipped by 1 base and J by 2 bases; unmatched bases: 9. CDR3 in amino acids: CASSLNPPGTGAYEQYF. The CDR3 DNA follows: TGCGCCAGCAGCTTGAACCCCCCCGGGACAGGGGCCTACGAGCAGTACTTC.

This chain connects TRBV30 to TRBJ2-3, with D perhaps matching TRBD2 (7 bases). This CDR3 is 15 amino acids long. Looked up from germline, CDR1 is GTSNPN and CDR2 is SVGIG (reference sequence). Trimming left V 0 bases short and J 4 bases short, with 14 bases between. CDR3 coding DNA: TGTGCCTGGAGTGTACCGAGGGGGAGGGCAGATACGCAGTATTTT. Amino acid sequence: CAWSVPRGRADTQYF.

The V and J genes are TRBV6-5 and TRBJ1-2; D remains ambiguous. Germline V gene lookup returns CDR1 MNHEY and CDR2 SVGAGI. CDR3 length equals 13 residues. The V end lost 6 bases, the J end lost 5 bases, and 13 bases lay between the germline ends. For the CDR3, the DNA is TGTGCCAGCAGCCCGGATGCCGAGTATGGCTACACCTTC. Its translation: CASSPDAEYGYTF.

The sample holds a few counts of this clone. The CDR3 loop reads CASKDRGGEQYF. The CDR3 region has the DNA TGTGCCAGCAAGGACAGGGGAGGGGAGCAGTACTTC. This rearrangement joins TRBV11-3 to TRBJ2-7, with 9 bases matching TRBD1. The CDR3 extends over 12 amino acids. V shed 7 bases and J 7 bases; nucleotides not matched to a gene: 5. CDR1 and CDR2 from the germline V gene are SGHNT and YENEEA.

DNA of the CDR3: TGTGCCAGCAGCGCGGTACTCTCCTACAATGAGCAGTTCTTC. Protein sequence: CASSAVLSYNEQFF. The J gene is TRBJ2-1, the V gene TRBV14; D is ambiguous. This CDR3 contains 14 residues. V lost 5 bases and J 0 bases, leaving 8 bases between the germline ends. Germline V CDR1 and CDR2: SGHDN, FVKESK.

Here the CDR3 DNA reads TGTGCCTGGGGAAGGGGACAGGGGGGTTACAATGAGCAGTTCTTC. It is translated as CAWGRGQGGYNEQFF. This sequence joins TRBV30 and TRBJ2-1, with 11 bases that match TRBD1. V lost 5 bases to trimming and J lost 4 bases; unmatched junction nucleotides: 7. The CDR3 is 15 amino acids. In germline, CDR1 is GTSNPN, CDR2 SVGIG (reference sequence). The variable domain in full, completed from reference TRBV30 and TRBJ2-1, reads SQTIHQWPATLVQPVGSPLSLECTVEGTSNPNLYWYRQAAGRGLQLLFYSVGIGQISSEVPQNLSASRPQDRQFILSSKKLLLSDSGFYLCAWGRGQGGYNEQFFGPGTRLTVL.